A single sample gave rise to the 32 T cell receptor beta chains below, sequenced in a study of T cells in Graves' hyperthyroidism and ophthalmopathy. Amplified TCR beta CDR3 regions derived from RNA transcripts. Using the HTBI primer set, a first-round RT-PCR was run on the TCR CDR3. TCRdb re-called the multiplex PCR reads through MiXCR, storing one row per CDR3 protein. The table has 200,000 to 250,000 distinct CDR3 sequences, approximately 25% seen once. The material sequenced was blood. Receptors originate from a woman aged 40 to 49 with Graves' ophthalmopathy.

At least ten counts were recorded for this clonotype. The CDR3 DNA reads TGTGCCAGCAGTTTTTCACTCCAGGGCTTCGAGCAGTACTTC. Translated: CASSFSLQGFEQYF. The rearrangement joins TRBV28 to TRBJ2-7; D is possibly TRBD1 (5 bases). Between the trimmed V and J ends, which lost 3 bases and 6 bases, there was a span of 15 bases. Per germline, CDR1 MDHEN and CDR2 SYDVKM. The CDR3 spans 14 residues.

This chain uses TRBV7-3 with TRBJ2-7, with TRBD1 matching 8 bases. Trimming cost V 10 bases and J 0 bases; bases outside gene matches: 8. Per germline, CDR1 SGHTA and CDR2 FQGTGA. This CDR3 contains 14 residues. As DNA, the CDR3 is TGTGCCACCGGGACAGGCGGACTCTCCTACGAGCAGTACTTC. Residues: CATGTGGLSYEQYF.

The CDR3 sequence is CASSLDVIGHEETQYF. CDR3 nucleotide sequence: TGTGCCAGCAGCTTAGATGTGATAGGACACGAAGAGACCCAGTACTTC. The chain links TRBV11-2 to TRBJ2-5; D may be TRBD1 (5 bases). CDR3 length equals 16 residues. Trimming removed 0 bases at V and 3 bases at J, with 14 bases between. Germline CDR1 is SGHAT and CDR2 is FQNNGV.

The chain recombines TRBV11-2 with TRBJ1-2, with TRBD1 matching over 7 bases. V lost 2 bases, J lost 5 bases, and 8 bases stayed unmatched. The CDR3 is 15 amino acids. Germline loops: CDR1 SGHAT, CDR2 FQNNGV. This CDR3 reads CASSLTVTGQYGYTF. The CDR3 DNA reads as TGTGCCAGCAGCTTAACAGTGACAGGGCAATATGGCTACACCTTC.

This clonotype came up many times. The chain is built from TRBV29-1 and TRBJ2-7; D remains ambiguous. This CDR3 spans 13 amino acids. V was cut by 8 bases and J by 6 bases, with 20 bases left in between. From germline, CDR1 is SQVTM and CDR2 ANQGSEA. The CDR3 here is CSPKALVNSEQYF. The CDR3 nucleotides read TGCAGCCCCAAGGCTCTAGTGAATAGCGAGCAGTACTTC.

This clonotype was seen ten or more times. The chain has TRBV5-1 and TRBJ2-2; 8 bases agree with TRBD2. The ends lost 1 base at V and 4 bases at J; junction bases unmatched: 0. Per germline, CDR1 SGHRS and CDR2 YFSETQ. The CDR3 contains 14 residues. The chain's CDR3 is CASSLLAGTGELFF. Written as DNA, the CDR3 is TGCGCCAGCAGCTTGCTAGCGGGCACCGGGGAGCTGTTTTTT. The variable domain in full, with the rest retrieved from reference TRBV5-1 and TRBJ2-2, is KAGVTQTPRYLIKTRGQQVTLSCSPISGHRSVSWYQQTPGQGLQFLFEYFSETQRNKGNFPGRFSGRQFSNSRSEMNVSTLELGDSALYLCASSLLAGTGELFFGEGSRLTVL.

This clonotype was found many times. The CDR3 bases are TGTGCCAGCAGTTACGGAGGGTCTGATGGCTACACCTTC. It translates to CASSYGGSDGYTF. The chain carries TRBV6-5 and TRBJ1-2; D uncertain. CDR1 is MNHEY, CDR2 SVGAGI, per germline. V was pared by 2 bases and J by 6 bases, with 10 bases between. The CDR3 is 13 amino acids.

The gene calls are TRBV7-8 and TRBJ1-1; TRBD1 matches at 9 bases. CDR3 length: 15 residues. CDR1 SGHVS and CDR2 FQNEAQ come from the germline V gene. V lost 5 bases to trimming and J lost 2 bases; unmatched junction nucleotides: 6. CDR3 nucleotides: TGTGCCAGCAGCACAAACAGGGGGCGAAACACTGAAGCTTTCTTT. It translates to CASSTNRGRNTEAFF.

This clonotype has at least ten counts. CDR3 in amino acids: CSAETPWVHTEAFF. Written as DNA, the CDR3 is TGCAGTGCCGAGACACCATGGGTACACACTGAAGCTTTCTTT. This chain links TRBV20-1 with TRBJ1-1; D gene unclear. The CDR3 sequence is 14 residues long. Germline CDR1 and CDR2: DFQATT and SNEGSKA (reference sequence). V shed 6 bases and J shed 3 bases, with 17 bases lying between them.

The gene calls are TRBV28 and TRBJ2-7, with D possibly matching TRBD1 (6 bases). The CDR3 loop spans 11 amino acids. CDR1 and CDR2 (germline): MDHEN, SYDVKM. The CDR3: CVGQQYYEQYF. CDR3 in DNA: TGTGTAGGACAGCAGTACTACGAGCAGTACTTC.

The J gene is TRBJ2-2, the V gene TRBV5-1; TRBD2 is a possible D gene (7 bases). The V end lost 7 bases, the J end lost 4 bases, and 17 bases lay between the germline ends. There are 15 residues in the CDR3. CDR1 SGHRS and CDR2 YFSETQ come from the germline V gene. This chain's CDR3 is CASGDTGGFTGELFF. CDR3 nucleotides: TGCGCCAGCGGGGACACGGGGGGATTCACCGGGGAGCTGTTTTTT. Full variable domain (remainder filled in from reference TRBV5-1 and TRBJ2-2): KAGVTQTPRYLIKTRGQQVTLSCSPISGHRSVSWYQQTPGQGLQFLFEYFSETQRNKGNFPGRFSGRQFSNSRSEMNVSTLELGDSALYLCASGDTGGFTGELFFGEGSRLTVL.

This clonotype was observed at least ten times. The CDR3 nucleotides are TGTGCCAGCAGTTACTCCCGGTGGGACAGGGGGGGCGAGCAGTACTTC. This encodes CASSYSRWDRGGEQYF. V usage is TRBV6-5 and J usage is TRBJ2-7; 11 bases match TRBD1. V gave up 0 bases and J gave up 6 bases; unmatched junction bases: 7. The CDR3 length is 16 residues. CDR1 MNHEY and CDR2 SVGAGI come from the germline V gene.

This clonotype occurred many times. The chain is built from TRBV9 and TRBJ2-7; 9 bases map to TRBD1. Per the germline V gene, CDR1 is SGDLS and CDR2 is YYNGEE. The CDR3 loop spans 16 amino acids. The V gene end was trimmed by 3 bases and the J gene end by 7 bases; junction bases not matched to a gene: 14. This chain's CDR3 is CASSGSGTGSSLEQYF. CDR3 nucleotide sequence: TGTGCCAGCAGCGGATCCGGGACAGGGTCCTCTCTTGAGCAGTACTTC.

This clonotype came up many times. The V call is TRBV10-3, the J call TRBJ1-2, with D tentatively TRBD1 (6 bases). V lost 4 bases, J lost 8 bases, and 20 bases lay in between. CDR1 is ENHRY and CDR2 is SYGVKD in the germline V gene. The CDR3 is 15 residues long. CDR3 in DNA: TGTGCCATCAGTGCTTTGTCGGGGGGCGCAGAAGGCTACACCTTC. It yields the protein CAISALSGGAEGYTF.

At least ten counts were recorded for this clonotype. The V gene is TRBV4-2, the J gene TRBJ2-7, with D tentatively TRBD2 (6 bases). This CDR3 region has 14 residues. V was clipped by 2 bases and J by 0 bases, with 8 bases between them. Germline CDR1 and CDR2: LGHNA and YNFKEQ. CDR3 loop: CASSQLAVSYEQYF. DNA of the CDR3: TGTGCCAGCAGCCAATTAGCGGTCTCCTACGAGCAGTACTTC.

J is TRBJ1-1 and V is TRBV5-1; tentatively, D is TRBD1 (6 bases). This CDR3 is built from 14 residues. V dropped 5 bases and J dropped 0 bases, with 11 bases sitting between them. CDR1 SGHRS and CDR2 YFSETQ come from the germline V gene. CDR3 amino acids: CASRGTSMNTEAFF. The CDR3 nucleotides are TGCGCCAGCAGGGGGACATCAATGAACACTGAAGCTTTCTTT.

The chain carries TRBV12-3 or TRBV12-4 and TRBJ2-1; possible D gene TRBD2, 6 bases. The CDR3 extends over 15 amino acids. V gave up 0 bases and J gave up 9 bases, with 15 bases separating them. For the CDR3, the DNA is TGTGCCAGCAGTTTAGCGGGACTCAGGGTGTCTGAGCAGTTCTTC. This sequence encodes CASSLAGLRVSEQFF.

This chain joins TRBV4-1 and TRBJ1-2, with 8 bases matching TRBD1. The CDR3 length is 16 residues. CDR1 and CDR2 from the germline V gene are MGHRA and YSYEKL. J lost 2 bases, V lost 2 bases, and 7 bases had no gene match. The CDR3 loop is CASSQPTQGANYGYTF. In DNA form, the CDR3 reads TGCGCCAGCAGCCAACCAACGCAGGGGGCGAACTATGGCTACACCTTC.

This clonotype was picked up many times. This chain links TRBV6-1 with TRBJ2-7; D is unclear. The germline V gene has CDR1 MNHNS and CDR2 SASEGT. The CDR3 length is 14 residues. V was pared by 4 bases and J by 0 bases, with 10 bases between. CDR3 sequence reads: CASSGLRNSYEQYF. DNA for the CDR3: TGTGCCAGCAGTGGATTGAGGAACTCCTACGAGCAGTACTTC.

This clonotype was recorded many times. The gene calls are TRBV4-1 and TRBJ1-5; D may be TRBD1 (6 bases). V lost 3 bases, J lost 2 bases, and 14 bases lay in between. Germline loops: CDR1 MGHRA, CDR2 YSYEKL. The CDR3 runs to 16 residues. The CDR3 reads CASSQEVRGGNQPQHF. DNA of the CDR3: TGCGCCAGCAGCCAGGAGGTCAGGGGTGGCAATCAGCCCCAGCATTTT.

This clonotype was observed many times. The chain combines TRBV6-1 with TRBJ2-7; D unclear. V dropped 7 bases and J dropped 2 bases, with 9 bases sitting between them. Germline V gene data show CDR1 as MNHNS and CDR2 as SASEGT. The CDR3 contains 12 residues. CDR3 amino acids: CASTVNTYEQYF. The CDR3 region has the DNA TGTGCCAGCACGGTGAATACCTACGAGCAGTACTTC.

The genes are TRBV6-2 or TRBV6-3 and TRBJ1-5; D might be TRBD1 (6 bases). Germline V lookup: CDR1 MNHEY, CDR2 SVGEGT. This CDR3 comprises 13 residues. Trimming removed 8 bases at V and 3 bases at J, with 11 bases between. The CDR3 nucleotides are TGTGCCAGCGGCAGGGGCGTCAATCAGCCCCAGCATTTT. Translated: CASGRGVNQPQHF.

At least ten counts were recorded for this clonotype. The DNA of the CDR3 is TGCAGCGTTGAAGAAACAGGGGGGACCTACGAGCAGTACTTC. Amino acid sequence: CSVEETGGTYEQYF. The J gene is TRBJ2-7, the V gene TRBV29-1; 8 nucleotides line up with TRBD1. CDR1 and CDR2 from the germline V gene are SQVTM and ANQGSEA. The junction had 3 bases not matched to a gene; V was cut back by 0 bases and J by 2 bases. CDR3 length: 14 amino acids.

This clonotype occurred many times. The chain combines TRBV6-5 with TRBJ2-2; 7 positions agree with TRBD1. The V gene's germline CDR1 is MNHEY and CDR2 SVGAGI. CDR3 size: 15 residues. The V segment lost 6 bases and the J segment 0 bases; nucleotides outside the gene matches: 4. The CDR3 reads CASSGDRANTGELFF. Here the CDR3 DNA reads TGTGCCAGCAGCGGAGACAGGGCGAACACCGGGGAGCTGTTTTTT.

This clonotype has ten or more counts. V is TRBV6-5 and J is TRBJ2-2; TRBD1 or TRBD2 may be the D gene (6 bases each). V lost 10 bases to trimming and J lost 5 bases, with 17 bases between them. Germline values: CDR1 MNHEY, CDR2 SVGAGI. This CDR3 comprises 14 residues. CDR3 region: CATLREGGTGELFF. The DNA for the CDR3 is TGTGCCACCTTACGAGAAGGGGGGACCGGGGAGCTGTTTTTT.

This clonotype turned up a few times. This CDR3 is CASSGRTGGTEAFF. The CDR3 DNA reads TGTGCCAGCAGCGGTCGGACAGGGGGCACTGAAGCTTTCTTT. The rearrangement uses TRBV7-2 and TRBJ1-1, with 10 bases that match TRBD1. Germline CDR1 is SGHTA and CDR2 is FQGNSA. This CDR3 has 14 amino acids. The J segment lost 4 bases and the V segment lost 5 bases, leaving 4 bases of the junction unmatched.

The chain joins TRBV28 to TRBJ1-2, with 7 positions matching TRBD1. This CDR3 has 15 residues. Germline V gene lookup returns CDR1 MDHEN and CDR2 SYDVKM. J gave up 4 bases and V 6 bases, and 11 bases lay outside the gene matches. In DNA, the CDR3 is TGTGCCAGCAGGCGCTCCGGGACAGAGGGCTATGGCTACACCTTC. Protein: CASRRSGTEGYGYTF.

This clonotype appeared once. The J gene is TRBJ1-2, the V gene TRBV24-1; a possible D gene is TRBD1 (5 bases). This CDR3 has 16 residues. The germline CDR1 and CDR2 sequences are KGHDR and SFDVKD. Trimming took off 11 bases at V and 4 bases at J, with 25 bases between the two ends. CDR3 region: CASTEFIGGASYGYTF. CDR3 bases: TGTGCCAGCACCGAGTTTATTGGCGGGGCGAGCTATGGCTACACCTTC.

This clonotype showed up many times. The chain carries TRBV7-9 and TRBJ1-1; 7 bases match TRBD1. After removal of 5 bases from V and 3 bases from J, the junction contained 3 bases not matched to a gene. This CDR3 spans 13 amino acids. CDR1 SEHNR and CDR2 FQNEAQ come from the germline V gene (reference sequence). This CDR3 reads CASSQGEYTEAFF. CDR3 nucleotides: TGTGCCAGCAGCCAGGGGGAATACACTGAAGCTTTCTTT.

V gene TRBV15 combines with J gene TRBJ1-5, with D perhaps TRBD1 (6 bases). V was pared by 1 base and J by 7 bases, with 8 bases between. There are 13 residues in the CDR3. Germline lookup yields CDR1 LNHNV and CDR2 YYDKDF (reference sequence). The CDR3 region is CATSRAQGQPQHF. The CDR3 DNA is TGTGCCACCAGCAGAGCACAGGGACAGCCCCAGCATTTT.

This clonotype was seen many times. The V call is TRBV4-1, the J call TRBJ1-1, with D uncertain. V lost 1 base to trimming and J lost 1 base, with 10 bases between them. Per germline, CDR1 MGHRA and CDR2 YSYEKL. The CDR3 runs to 15 residues. In nucleotides, the CDR3 is TGCGCCAGCAGCCAAGCGGTGACATCGAACACTGAAGCTTTCTTT. The encoded protein is CASSQAVTSNTEAFF.

This clonotype was counted between two and nine times. This chain links TRBV6-1 with TRBJ2-5, with D uncertain. In germline, CDR1 is MNHNS, CDR2 SASEGT. The V end lost 6 bases, the J end lost 5 bases, and 13 bases lay between the germline ends. The CDR3 is 13 amino acids. This CDR3 is CASRQQAGETQYF. CDR3 bases: TGTGCCAGCAGGCAGCAGGCTGGGGAGACCCAGTACTTC.